Below, 32 T cell receptor beta chains from the same sample are listed, as sequenced in a study of shared clonotypes between healthy human individuals. The table came from immunoSEQ multiplex PCR; TCRdb's copy has only in-frame clones and leaves some out. The sample consists of around 2.1 million clones, roughly 91% of them appearing once. Naive CD8 isolation took CD45RO-negative cells positively selected for CCR7 and excluded terminally differentiated effector memory CD45RA+ cells. The sequencing sample was made of naive CD8+ T cells from PBMCs. Source of these receptors: a man between 18 and 35 years old in good health. Some clones in this sample may be carry-over from other donors' samples.

The chain couples TRBV7-9 to TRBJ2-5; TRBD2 matches at 12 bases. The CDR3 sequence is 19 residues long. V gave up 0 bases and J gave up 4 bases; unmatched junction bases: 12. The germline CDR1 and CDR2 sequences are SEHNR and FQNEAQ (reference sequence). CDR3 sequence (DNA): TGTGCCAGCAGCTTAGCTTGGCTAGCGGGAGGGCCCTCGGGAGAGACCCAGTACTTC. Translation gives CASSLAWLAGGPSGETQYF.

The genes are TRBV7-9 and TRBJ1-2; 7 bases map to TRBD1. Trimming at V came to 5 bases and at J to 0 bases, leaving 12 bases not matched to a gene. From germline, CDR1 is SEHNR and CDR2 FQNEAQ (reference sequence). This CDR3 comprises 17 residues. The CDR3, as DNA: TGTGCCAGCAGCGTGCGGGACAGCGCTTCAGCTAACTATGGCTACACCTTC. This encodes CASSVRDSASANYGYTF.

Comments on this clone: Other DNA sequences in the sample encode the same CDR3. This chain connects TRBV7-2 to TRBJ1-3; tentatively, D is TRBD1 (6 bases). The CDR3 spans 14 residues. Germline CDR1 is SGHTA and CDR2 is FQGNSA. Trimming stripped 5 bases from V and 2 bases from J, with 10 bases between. The CDR3 region is CASSPQGPGNTIYF. The DNA for the CDR3 is TGTGCCAGCAGCCCTCAGGGGCCTGGAAACACCATATATTTT.

The chain couples TRBV28 to TRBJ2-7; D remains unclear. The ends were cut back, 1 base at V and 2 bases at J, with 6 bases in the middle. Germline CDR1 reads MDHEN; CDR2 reads SYDVKM. The CDR3 is 13 residues long. The CDR3 DNA follows: TGTGCCAGCAGTTTATCAGCTACCTACGAGCAGTACTTC. Protein sequence: CASSLSATYEQYF.

V usage is TRBV9 and J usage is TRBJ1-2, with 7 bases matching TRBD1. The germline CDR1 and CDR2 sequences are SGDLS and YYNGEE. The CDR3 contains 16 residues. V gave up 0 bases and J gave up 7 bases; unmatched junction bases: 12. As DNA, the CDR3 is TGTGCCAGCAGCGTAGAGCCAGGGGGTTCCTATTCTGGCTACACCTTC. Translating it yields CASSVEPGGSYSGYTF.

A few counts support this clone. The chain recombines TRBV7-9 with TRBJ2-1, with D maybe TRBD1 (7 bases). Germline CDR1 reads SEHNR; CDR2 reads FQNEAQ (reference sequence). Trimming cost V 6 bases and J 6 bases, with 12 bases left between them. The length of the CDR3 is 13 residues. CDR3 residues: CASSRRGVNEQFF. The CDR3 coding sequence is TGTGCCAGCAGTCGCAGGGGGGTCAATGAGCAGTTCTTC.

The chain combines TRBV6-1 with TRBJ2-7, with TRBD1 as a possible D gene (6 bases). The germline V gene has CDR1 MNHNS and CDR2 SASEGT. This CDR3 spans 15 amino acids. The V and J ends lost 0 bases and 1 base respectively, with 10 bases between them. The CDR3 DNA reads TGTGCCAGCAGTGAAGCTCTGGGGGCTTCCTACGAGCAGTACTTC. Translation gives CASSEALGASYEQYF.

The chain recombines TRBV19 with TRBJ1-2, with D unresolved. The CDR3 runs 11 residues. From germline, CDR1 is LNHDA and CDR2 SQIVND (reference sequence). Trimming shortened V by 5 bases and J by 8 bases, and 9 bases separated the two germline ends. CDR3 sequence: CASSDIWGYTF. CDR3 nucleotides: TGTGCCAGTAGTGACATATGGGGCTACACCTTC.

The genes are TRBV6-5 and TRBJ2-7, with D possibly TRBD1 on 5 matching bases. V lost 4 bases and J lost 6, with 10 bases in between. Per germline, CDR1 MNHEY and CDR2 SVGAGI. The CDR3 consists of 12 residues. CDR3 sequence reads: CASSSQGSEQYF. The CDR3 DNA reads TGTGCCAGCAGTTCTCAGGGTTCCGAGCAGTACTTC.

This chain links TRBV6-5 with TRBJ1-5; D remains ambiguous. The CDR3 is made up of 13 amino acids. The V gene's germline CDR1 is MNHEY and CDR2 SVGAGI. The V and J ends lost 7 bases and 4 bases respectively, with 11 bases between them. CDR3 coding DNA: TGTGCCAGCACCCTATCCTCGAATCAGCCCCAGCATTTT. Protein product: CASTLSSNQPQHF.

The genes are TRBV5-4 and TRBJ2-1; 9 bases match TRBD2. The germline CDR1 and CDR2 sequences are SGHNT and YYREEE (reference sequence). This CDR3 region has 15 residues. Germline trimming cut 0 bases from V and 2 bases from J; bases unmatched to any gene: 0. The DNA of the CDR3 is TGTGCCAGCAGCTTGGGCGGGAGGGCCTACAATGAGCAGTTCTTC. The encoded protein is CASSLGGRAYNEQFF. The variable domain in full, completed from reference TRBV5-4 and TRBJ2-1, reads ETGVTQSPTHLIKTRGQQVTLRCSSQSGHNTVSWYQQALGQGPQFIFQYYREEENGRGNFPPRFSGLQFPNYSSELNVNALELDDSALYLCASSLGGRAYNEQFFGPGTRLTVL.

J is TRBJ2-3 and V is TRBV28; TRBD1 agrees at 10 bases. Germline values: CDR1 MDHEN, CDR2 SYDVKM. CDR3 length equals 18 residues. Trimming took 3 bases from V and 2 from J; bases not matched to a gene: 11. CDR3 region: CASSFQTGGAGHTDTQYF. CDR3 bases: TGTGCCAGCAGTTTTCAGACAGGGGGCGCGGGACACACAGATACGCAGTATTTT.

This sequence joins TRBV11-2 and TRBJ2-7; 7 bases fit TRBD2. Trimming removed 3 bases from V and 6 bases from J; junction bases left unmatched: 8. From germline, CDR1 is SGHAT and CDR2 FQNNGV. This CDR3 region has 14 residues. The CDR3 protein is CASSFSSGKGEQYF. DNA for the CDR3: TGTGCCAGCAGCTTCAGCAGCGGGAAAGGCGAGCAGTACTTC.

The table lists this clone with a count of one. The rearrangement joins TRBV13 to TRBJ2-1; D uncertain. V shed 5 bases and J shed 3 bases, with 11 bases lying between them. CDR3 size: 14 residues. CDR1 is PRHDT, CDR2 FYEKMQ, per germline (reference sequence). CDR3 sequence reads: CASSPGVNYNEQFF. Written as DNA, the CDR3 is TGTGCCAGCAGCCCCGGAGTTAACTACAATGAGCAGTTCTTC.

V is TRBV15 and J is TRBJ1-2; 7 nucleotides agree with TRBD1. The ends lost 3 bases at V and 6 bases at J; junction bases unmatched: 7. CDR1 is LNHNV and CDR2 is YYDKDF in the germline V gene (reference sequence). CDR3 length: 14 amino acids. The CDR3 DNA sequence: TGTGCCACCAGCAGTGGGACAGCGGGGGATGGCTACACCTTC. Translated, it gives CATSSGTAGDGYTF.

This chain connects TRBV2 to TRBJ2-1; D possibly corresponds to TRBD1 (7 bases). V dropped 7 bases and J dropped 3 bases, with 10 bases sitting between them. Germline CDR1 and CDR2: SNHLY and FYNNEI. The CDR3 covers 13 residues. CDR3 sequence (DNA): TGTGCCAGCACGGGGGACAGCTACAATGAGCAGTTCTTC. Protein sequence: CASTGDSYNEQFF.

The chain carries TRBV4-2 and TRBJ2-2; D is possibly TRBD2 (6 bases). The germline CDR1 and CDR2 sequences are LGHNA and YNFKEQ. The CDR3 loop spans 17 amino acids. Trimming removed 4 bases at V and 6 bases at J, with 21 bases between. Written as DNA, the CDR3 is TGTGCCAGCAGCCCCCCAAGGAGGGAATGGGTGGCCGGGGAGCTGTTTTTT. Amino acid sequence: CASSPPRREWVAGELFF.

The V and J genes are TRBV30 and TRBJ1-2; D uncertain. There are 13 residues in the CDR3. From germline, CDR1 is GTSNPN and CDR2 SVGIG (reference sequence). V dropped 0 bases and J dropped 2 bases, with 7 bases sitting between them. The chain's CDR3 is CAWSVVENYGYTF. The CDR3, as DNA: TGTGCCTGGAGTGTGGTAGAGAACTATGGCTACACCTTC.

This clone was seen a few times. The genes are TRBV28 and TRBJ1-2; tentatively, D is TRBD1 (6 bases). The CDR3 length is 13 residues. V lost 1 base and J 3 bases, leaving 6 bases between the germline ends. Per germline, CDR1 MDHEN and CDR2 SYDVKM. The CDR3 bases are TGTGCCAGCAGTTTATACAGGGACTATGGCTACACCTTC. It yields the protein CASSLYRDYGYTF.

The chain carries TRBV4-3 and TRBJ1-4; possible D gene TRBD1, 5 bases. V gave up 2 bases and J gave up 5 bases, with 18 bases separating them. The germline V gene has CDR1 LGHNA and CDR2 YSLEER. CDR3 length: 17 amino acids. The CDR3: CASSQFPPGPANEKLFF. The CDR3 DNA follows: TGCGCCAGCAGCCAATTCCCGCCGGGGCCGGCCAATGAAAAACTGTTTTTT.

This clone was observed a single time. This sequence joins TRBV19 and TRBJ2-7; perhaps D is TRBD1 or TRBD2 (6 bases each). This CDR3 comprises 13 residues. Germline V lookup: CDR1 LNHDA, CDR2 SQIVND (reference sequence). Trimming shortened V by 9 bases and J by 4 bases, and 16 bases separated the two germline ends. The CDR3 DNA sequence: TGTGCCAGCAGGGGAGGCAGCCCATACGAGCAGTACTTC. Encoded protein: CASRGGSPYEQYF.

The chain links TRBV28 to TRBJ2-3; tentative D call: TRBD2 (6 bases). Trimming took off 5 bases at V and 5 bases at J, with 20 bases between the two ends. CDR1 is MDHEN and CDR2 is SYDVKM in the germline V gene. The CDR3 runs to 16 residues. The CDR3 here is CASSALGSGWIDTQYF. The CDR3 DNA sequence: TGTGCCAGCAGTGCGCTTGGAAGCGGGTGGATAGATACGCAGTATTTT.

V gene TRBV4-1 combines with J gene TRBJ1-2; D gene ambiguous. V lost 0 bases to trimming and J lost 2 bases, with 13 bases between them. There are 16 residues in the CDR3. CDR1 is MGHRA, CDR2 YSYEKL, per germline. The CDR3 loop reads CASSQDLVEGNYGYTF. DNA for the CDR3: TGCGCCAGCAGCCAAGATCTGGTCGAGGGAAACTATGGCTACACCTTC.

V gene TRBV7-3 combines with J gene TRBJ2-4, with a possible D match to TRBD1 (5 bases). V was shortened by 5 bases and J by 0 bases, with 14 bases between the two germline ends. CDR3 size: 16 residues. Germline V gene lookup returns CDR1 SGHTA and CDR2 FQGTGA. The CDR3, as DNA: TGTGCCAGCAGCCCCTACCGACAGTTAGCCAAAAACATTCAGTACTTC. It is translated as CASSPYRQLAKNIQYF. Filled out from reference TRBV7-3 and TRBJ2-4, the complete variable domain reads GAGVSQTPSNKVTEKGKYVELRCDPISGHTALYWYRQSLGQGPEFLIYFQGTGAADDSGLPNDRFFAVRPEGSVSTLKIQRTERGDSAVYLCASSPYRQLAKNIQYFGAGTRLSVL.

The chain links TRBV30 to TRBJ2-1; TRBD2 aligns across 8 bases. Germline trimming cut 5 bases from V and 1 base from J; bases unmatched to any gene: 4. Germline lookup yields CDR1 GTSNPN and CDR2 SVGIG (reference sequence). The CDR3 is made up of 14 amino acids. CDR3 region: CAWASGSSYNEQFF. In nucleotides, the CDR3 is TGTGCCTGGGCCAGCGGGAGTTCCTACAATGAGCAGTTCTTC.

The gene calls are TRBV5-4 and TRBJ2-5; D is possibly TRBD1 (5 bases). Trimming stripped 4 bases from V and 6 bases from J, with 22 bases between. The germline V gene has CDR1 SGHNT and CDR2 YYREEE (reference sequence). CDR3 size: 16 residues. CDR3 loop: CASSNPGQITGQTQYF. The CDR3 DNA sequence: TGTGCCAGCAGCAACCCCGGACAAATCACTGGGCAGACCCAGTACTTC.

The rearrangement joins TRBV9 to TRBJ2-7, with D perhaps TRBD2 (6 bases). Germline CDR1 reads SGDLS; CDR2 reads YYNGEE. The length of the CDR3 is 14 residues. Trimming took 1 base from V and 0 from J, leaving 8 bases between them. Here the CDR3 reads CASSVSGPSYEQYF. CDR3 coding DNA: TGTGCCAGCAGCGTAAGCGGGCCCTCCTACGAGCAGTACTTC.

The chain carries TRBV9 and TRBJ2-2; possibly TRBD1 for D (5 bases). In germline, CDR1 is SGDLS, CDR2 YYNGEE. The germline V and J ends were trimmed by 4 bases and 1 base, with 11 bases remaining between them. The CDR3 extends over 15 amino acids. The chain's CDR3 is CASSLFRVNTGELFF. As DNA, the CDR3 is TGTGCCAGCAGCCTCTTCAGGGTGAACACCGGGGAGCTGTTTTTT.

The chain has TRBV28 and TRBJ2-7; the D is unclear. Germline CDR1 is MDHEN and CDR2 is SYDVKM. The CDR3 is made up of 14 amino acids. Trimming took 7 bases from V and 1 from J, leaving 14 bases between them. The CDR3, as DNA: TGTGCCAGCAACCGGTGGCAGGAATCCTACGAGCAGTACTTC. Amino acids: CASNRWQESYEQYF.

The chain carries TRBV5-6 and TRBJ1-4, with D perhaps matching TRBD1 (5 bases). Germline values: CDR1 SGHDT, CDR2 YYEEEE. The CDR3 sequence is 14 residues long. Between the trimmed V and J ends, which lost 3 bases and 4 bases, there was a span of 10 bases. CDR3 region: CASSYTGFNEKLFF. The CDR3 DNA follows: TGTGCCAGCAGCTATACAGGCTTTAATGAAAAACTGTTTTTT.

This clone was counted a few times. The chain is built from TRBV6-5 and TRBJ1-2; 7 nucleotides agree with TRBD1. From germline, CDR1 is MNHEY and CDR2 SVGAGI. The length of the CDR3 is 13 residues. The V segment lost 6 bases and the J segment 8 bases; nucleotides outside the gene matches: 9. CDR3 DNA: TGTGCCAGCAGACGAGACAGGGCATCAGGCTACACCTTC. Protein sequence: CASRRDRASGYTF.

The chain combines TRBV19 with TRBJ1-4, with unresolved D. The germline V gene has CDR1 LNHDA and CDR2 SQIVND (reference sequence). This CDR3 region has 14 residues. Between the trimmed V and J ends, which lost 3 bases and 5 bases, there was a span of 10 bases. CDR3 residues: CASSILESNEKLFF. As DNA, the CDR3 is TGTGCCAGTAGTATCCTTGAATCCAATGAAAAACTGTTTTTT.